This passage covers 27 T cell receptor beta chains from one sample sequenced in a study of blood T cell repertoires in COVID-19. This table comes from immunoSEQ multiplex PCR, and its TCRdb copy is limited to in-frame clones, with some not included. The data show roughly 100,000 clones, roughly 88% seen once. What was sequenced was peripheral blood. These receptors all come from an elderly man with acute or convalescent COVID-19.

In DNA form, the CDR3 reads TGTGCCAGCAGCTTTTGGGACAGCCGCAATCAGCCCCAGCATTTT. Translated: CASSFWDSRNQPQHF. The chain employs TRBV5-4 and TRBJ1-5; 7 bases line up with TRBD1. Germline trimming cut 2 bases from V and 2 bases from J; bases unmatched to any gene: 4. This CDR3 comprises 15 residues. Germline CDR1 and CDR2: SGHNT and YYREEE (reference sequence). Combining the CDR3 with reference TRBV5-4 and TRBJ1-5 gives the whole variable domain ETGVTQSPTHLIKTRGQQVTLRCSSQSGHNTVSWYQQALGQGPQFIFQYYREEENGRGNFPPRFSGLQFPNYSSELNVNALELDDSALYLCASSFWDSRNQPQHFGDGTRLSIL.

This chain links TRBV7-9 with TRBJ2-1; perhaps TRBD1 as D (5 bases). The V gene's germline CDR1 is SEHNR and CDR2 FQNEAQ (reference sequence). Trimming pared 5 bases from V and 7 bases from J, leaving 12 bases between. CDR3 length: 13 amino acids. CDR3 in DNA: TGTGCCAGCAGCGAAGGGGTTTTGAATGAGCAGTTCTTC. This gives the protein CASSEGVLNEQFF.

Regarding this clone: At one end, the junction sequence differs from germline, possibly due to a read error. V gene TRBV3-1 (or the pseudogene TRBV3-2) combines with J gene TRBJ2-5; TRBD2 aligns across 7 bases. The CDR3 runs to 13 residues. Germline CDR1 reads LGHDT; CDR2 reads YNNKEL (reference sequence). CDR3 sequence (DNA): TGTGCCAGCGGCCAGCGGGGCCAAGAGACCCAGTACTTC. This gives the protein CASGQRGQETQYF.

V is TRBV7-3 and J is TRBJ2-1, with TRBD2 matching 8 bases. V dropped 3 bases and J dropped 9; count of bases not matched to a gene: 13. The CDR3 runs 16 residues. CDR1 and CDR2 (germline): SGHTA, FQGTGA. The CDR3 is CASSFGERESWGEQFF. The CDR3 DNA is TGTGCCAGCAGCTTTGGGGAGCGGGAGTCCTGGGGTGAGCAGTTCTTC.

This chain connects TRBV4-1 to TRBJ2-7, with no clear D. Germline V lookup: CDR1 MGHRA, CDR2 YSYEKL. V gave up 0 bases and J gave up 0 bases, with 6 bases separating them. The CDR3 contains 14 residues. CDR3 residues: CASSQDFNSYEQYF. As DNA, the CDR3 is TGCGCCAGCAGCCAAGATTTCAACTCCTACGAGCAGTACTTC.

The chain is built from TRBV4-1 and TRBJ1-2; 8 bases map to TRBD1. The V and J ends lost 6 bases and 5 bases, in that order; junction bases with no gene match: 14. This CDR3 comprises 16 residues. The V gene's germline CDR1 is MGHRA and CDR2 YSYEKL. The CDR3, as DNA: TGCGCCAGCAGTCACCCCTCGGGACAGGCCATTTATGGCTACACCTTC. Protein: CASSHPSGQAIYGYTF.

The genes are TRBV6-5 and TRBJ2-3; D not certain. The CDR3 sequence is 16 residues long. V lost 0 bases and J 0 bases, leaving 10 bases between the germline ends. CDR1 and CDR2 from the germline V gene are MNHEY and SVGAGI. CDR3: CASSYSLGSSTDTQYF. In DNA form, the CDR3 reads TGTGCCAGCAGTTACTCTCTCGGGTCGAGCACAGATACGCAGTATTTT.

The rearrangement links TRBV6-5 to TRBJ1-3; D might be TRBD1 (5 bases). In germline, CDR1 is MNHEY, CDR2 SVGAGI. This CDR3 has 14 amino acids. Trimming took 5 bases from V and 0 from J, leaving 8 bases between them. CDR3 region: CASSIQVSGNTIYF. The CDR3 DNA follows: TGTGCCAGCAGTATACAGGTCTCTGGAAACACCATATATTTT.

In DNA form, the CDR3 reads TGTGCCAGCAGTTTCTACAGGAATTCACCCCTCCACTTT. This translates into CASSFYRNSPLHF. The chain has TRBV27 and TRBJ1-6; TRBD1 might be the D (5 bases). The CDR3 is 13 amino acids. Trimming took off 3 bases at V and 7 bases at J, with 7 bases between the two ends. The germline gives CDR1 MNHEY, CDR2 SMNVEV (reference sequence).

V usage is TRBV2 and J usage is TRBJ1-5, with TRBD1 identical over 8 bases. The V and J ends lost 6 bases and 6 bases, in that order; junction bases with no gene match: 13. Per the germline V gene, CDR1 is SNHLY and CDR2 is FYNNEI. This CDR3 region has 16 residues. CDR3 sequence reads: CASRPGGEGFGQPQHF. CDR3 sequence (DNA): TGTGCCAGCAGGCCAGGGGGCGAAGGCTTCGGTCAGCCCCAGCATTTT.

This rearrangement joins TRBV6-2 or TRBV6-3 to TRBJ2-2; D perhaps matches TRBD1 (6 bases). Trimming shortened V by 6 bases and J by 1 base, and 9 bases separated the two germline ends. The CDR3 runs 14 residues. CDR1 is MNHEY and CDR2 is SVGEGT in the germline V gene. CDR3 amino acids: CASSQQGNTGELFF. The DNA for the CDR3 is TGTGCCAGCAGCCAACAGGGGAACACCGGGGAGCTGTTTTTT.

This rearrangement joins TRBV5-1 to TRBJ2-7; possible D gene TRBD2, 5 bases. Germline V gives CDR1 SGHRS, CDR2 YFSETQ. V lost 1 base and J 3 bases, leaving 14 bases between the germline ends. The CDR3 extends over 15 amino acids. The CDR3 DNA follows: TGCGCCAGCAGCTTGACGGGAAACGGGATCTACGAGCAGTACTTC. Amino acid sequence: CASSLTGNGIYEQYF.

The V and J genes are TRBV9 and TRBJ2-3, with 12 nucleotides matching TRBD2. CDR1 is SGDLS and CDR2 is YYNGEE in the germline V gene. The CDR3 covers 17 residues. Trimming at V came to 0 bases and at J to 4 bases, leaving 6 bases not matched to a gene. The CDR3 sequence is CASSVAPASGRADTQYF. The CDR3 DNA reads TGTGCCAGCAGCGTAGCCCCGGCTAGCGGGAGGGCAGATACGCAGTATTTT.

This rearrangement joins TRBV5-6 to TRBJ1-1; D might be TRBD1 (5 bases). Per germline, CDR1 SGHDT and CDR2 YYEEEE. V dropped 4 bases and J dropped 5 bases, with 15 bases sitting between them. This CDR3 contains 14 residues. The CDR3 DNA reads as TGTGCCAGCAGCCCAGGGTGGGGTGGGACTGAAGCTTTCTTT. It specifies CASSPGWGGTEAFF.

V gene TRBV7-9 combines with J gene TRBJ1-6, with TRBD1 as a possible D gene (5 bases). The CDR3 is 16 amino acids. Germline CDR1 SEHNR, CDR2 FQNEAQ (reference sequence). V dropped 5 bases and J dropped 3 bases, with 14 bases sitting between them. The CDR3 reads CASSRASGVYNSPLHF. In DNA form, the CDR3 reads TGTGCCAGCAGCCGGGCGTCGGGGGTCTATAATTCACCCCTCCACTTT.

This sequence joins TRBV9 and TRBJ1-1, with D possibly TRBD1 on 5 matching bases. Germline assignment: CDR1 SGDLS and CDR2 YYNGEE. The germline V and J ends were trimmed by 4 bases and 2 bases, with 12 bases remaining between them. The CDR3 spans 14 residues. The CDR3 nucleotides read TGTGCCAGCAGCTCCGCAGGGATTAACACTGAAGCTTTCTTT. It specifies CASSSAGINTEAFF.

This clone was observed a single time. This CDR3 reads CASSFGQTNYGYTF. The DNA for the CDR3 is TGTGCCAGCAGCTTTGGACAGACTAACTATGGCTACACCTTC. The rearrangement uses TRBV5-6 and TRBJ1-2; a weak D match, TRBD1 (6 bases). This CDR3 has 14 residues. V was shortened by 2 bases and J by 0 bases, with 8 bases between the two germline ends. The germline gives CDR1 SGHDT, CDR2 YYEEEE.

The genes are TRBV6-5 and TRBJ1-4; D not resolved. Between the trimmed V and J ends, which lost 5 bases and 8 bases, there was a span of 18 bases. Looked up from germline, CDR1 is MNHEY and CDR2 is SVGAGI. CDR3 length equals 15 residues. The CDR3 coding sequence is TGTGCCAGCAGTCTAACTCGGGGTGAATACGAAAAACTGTTTTTT. Amino acid sequence: CASSLTRGEYEKLFF.

The V and J genes are TRBV6-1 and TRBJ1-2, with D possibly matching TRBD1 (6 bases). Germline V lookup: CDR1 MNHNS, CDR2 SASEGT. Deletions cut 3 bases from V and 6 bases from J, with 20 bases between. This CDR3 has 16 amino acids. DNA for the CDR3: TGTGCCAGCAGTGATTCCCTCAGGGGACGGTGGGATGGCTACACCTTC. It codes for CASSDSLRGRWDGYTF.

The rearrangement joins TRBV18 to TRBJ1-2, with D tentatively TRBD1 (5 bases). V dropped 0 bases and J dropped 7 bases, with 12 bases sitting between them. Germline V gene lookup returns CDR1 KGHSH and CDR2 LQKENI. This CDR3 has 14 amino acids. CDR3 coding DNA: TGTGCCAGCTCACCACCGGGGGGGGAGGCTGGCTACACCTTC. Encoded protein: CASSPPGGEAGYTF.

The chain links TRBV29-1 to TRBJ1-1, with D unclear. Germline CDR1 SQVTM, CDR2 ANQGSEA. The CDR3 runs 12 residues. V was clipped by 5 bases and J by 1 base, with 8 bases between them. CDR3 nucleotides: TGCAGCGTTAGCCCATGGAACACTGAAGCTTTCTTT. Its translation: CSVSPWNTEAFF. Full variable domain (remainder filled in from reference TRBV29-1 and TRBJ1-1): SAVISQKPSRDICQRGTSLTIQCQVDSQVTMMFWYRQQPGQSLTLIATANQGSEATYESGFVIDKFPISRPNLTFSTLTVSNMSPEDSSIYLCSVSPWNTEAFFGQGTRLTVV.

The rearrangement joins TRBV5-6 to TRBJ1-5; D is perhaps TRBD1 (5 bases). The CDR3 sequence is 15 residues long. Trimming shortened V by 1 base and J by 1 base, and 9 bases separated the two germline ends. Germline V CDR1 and CDR2: SGHDT, YYEEEE. For the CDR3, the DNA is TGTGCCAGCAGCTTGCGGGGGACGAGCAATCAGCCCCAGCATTTT. Translation: CASSLRGTSNQPQHF.

This chain joins TRBV25-1 and TRBJ1-2, with D perhaps matching TRBD1 (5 bases). Germline V gene lookup returns CDR1 MGHDK and CDR2 SYGVNS. This CDR3 contains 15 residues. V was clipped by 2 bases and J by 2 bases, with 12 bases between them. In DNA, the CDR3 is TGTGCCAGCAGTGAAGGGGCCCGGGCAAACTATGGCTACACCTTC. Translating gives CASSEGARANYGYTF.

Details on this clone: A read error may account for a junction end that differs from germline. The V call is TRBV27, the J call TRBJ1-1; tentative D call: TRBD1 (6 bases). Germline V gene lookup returns CDR1 MNHEY and CDR2 SMNVEV (reference sequence). CDR3 length: 15 amino acids. Here the CDR3 DNA reads TGTGCCAGCAGGCGATTGACAGGAACGAACACTGAAACTTTCTTT. This gives the protein CASRRLTGTNTETFF.

CDR3 in DNA: TGTGCCAGTAGATTACAGCCCAACACCGGGGAGCTGTTTTTT. It specifies CASRLQPNTGELFF. The rearrangement joins TRBV19 to TRBJ2-2; D remains ambiguous. Germline CDR1 reads LNHDA; CDR2 reads SQIVND (reference sequence). Trimming shortened V by 6 bases and J by 2 bases, and 10 bases separated the two germline ends. The CDR3 has 14 amino acids.

The chain combines TRBV5-1 with TRBJ2-7, with 10 bases that match TRBD2. Germline trimming cut 0 bases from V and 6 bases from J; bases unmatched to any gene: 6. Germline CDR1 reads SGHRS; CDR2 reads YFSETQ. The CDR3 totals 15 residues. CDR3 DNA sequence: TGCGCCAGCAGCTTGGTGGTAGCGGGGGGCTCCGAGCAGTACTTC. Translation: CASSLVVAGGSEQYF.

This clone came up once. This rearrangement joins TRBV6-1 to TRBJ1-5; 9 bases are shared with TRBD1. Trimming at V came to 3 bases and at J to 2 bases, leaving 8 bases not matched to a gene. CDR1 MNHNS and CDR2 SASEGT come from the germline V gene. This CDR3 is built from 17 residues. The CDR3 DNA reads as TGTGCCAGCAGTGATAGGGGGACAGGGATACGCAATCAGCCCCAGCATTTT. Translation: CASSDRGTGIRNQPQHF.